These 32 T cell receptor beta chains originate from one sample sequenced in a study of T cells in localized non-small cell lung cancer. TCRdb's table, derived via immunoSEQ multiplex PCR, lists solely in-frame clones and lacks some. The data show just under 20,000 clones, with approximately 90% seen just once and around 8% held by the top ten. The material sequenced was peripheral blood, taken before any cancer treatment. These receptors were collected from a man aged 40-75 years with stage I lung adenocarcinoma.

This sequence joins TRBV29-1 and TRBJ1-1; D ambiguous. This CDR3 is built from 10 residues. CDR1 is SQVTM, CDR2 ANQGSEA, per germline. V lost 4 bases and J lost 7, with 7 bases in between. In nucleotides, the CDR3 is TGCAGCGTTGGAGGTTTTGAAGCTTTCTTT. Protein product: CSVGGFEAFF.

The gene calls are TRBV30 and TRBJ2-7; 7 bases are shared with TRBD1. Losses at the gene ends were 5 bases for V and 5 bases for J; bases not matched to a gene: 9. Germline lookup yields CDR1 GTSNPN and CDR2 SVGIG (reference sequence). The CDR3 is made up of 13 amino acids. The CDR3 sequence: CAWGRQGLHEQYF. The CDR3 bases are TGTGCCTGGGGGAGACAGGGCCTCCACGAGCAGTACTTC. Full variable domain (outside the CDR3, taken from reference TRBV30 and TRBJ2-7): SQTIHQWPATLVQPVGSPLSLECTVEGTSNPNLYWYRQAAGRGLQLLFYSVGIGQISSEVPQNLSASRPQDRQFILSSKKLLLSDSGFYLCAWGRQGLHEQYFGPGTRLTVT.

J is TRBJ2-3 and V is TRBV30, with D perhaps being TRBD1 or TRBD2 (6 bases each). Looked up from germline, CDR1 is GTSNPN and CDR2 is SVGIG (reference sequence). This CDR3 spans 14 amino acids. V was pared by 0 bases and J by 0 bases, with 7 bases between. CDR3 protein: CAWSVGGSTDTQYF. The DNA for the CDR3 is TGTGCCTGGAGTGTAGGGGGGAGCACAGATACGCAGTATTTT.

DNA for the CDR3: TGTGCCAGCAGTTCATACACTGAAGCTTTCTTT. Its translation: CASSSYTEAFF. The rearrangement links TRBV6-5 to TRBJ1-1, with D hard to call. Trimming took off 4 bases at V and 3 bases at J, with 3 bases between the two ends. Germline V gene data show CDR1 as MNHEY and CDR2 as SVGAGI. The CDR3 has 11 amino acids.

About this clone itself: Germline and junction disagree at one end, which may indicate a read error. As DNA, the CDR3 is TGCGCCAGCAGCCAGTCGCCGGGGTCCTTCAATGAGCAGTTCTTC. It is translated as CASSQSPGSFNEQFF. The chain links TRBV5-1 to TRBJ2-1; possible D gene TRBD2, 5 bases. CDR3 size: 15 residues. Germline V lookup: CDR1 SGHRS, CDR2 YFSETQ.

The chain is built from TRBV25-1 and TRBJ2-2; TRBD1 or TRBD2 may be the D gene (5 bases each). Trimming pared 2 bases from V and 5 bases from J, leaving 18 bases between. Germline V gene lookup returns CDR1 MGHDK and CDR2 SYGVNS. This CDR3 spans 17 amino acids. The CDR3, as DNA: TGTGCCAGCAGTGAAAATGCAGGGAGAAGGAGGACCGGGGAGCTGTTTTTT. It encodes CASSENAGRRRTGELFF. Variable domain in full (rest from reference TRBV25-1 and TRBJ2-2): EADIYQTPRYLVIGTGKKITLECSQTMGHDKMYWYQQDPGMELHLIHYSYGVNSTEKGDLSSESTVSRIRTEHFPLTLESARPSHTSQYLCASSENAGRRRTGELFFGEGSRLTVL.

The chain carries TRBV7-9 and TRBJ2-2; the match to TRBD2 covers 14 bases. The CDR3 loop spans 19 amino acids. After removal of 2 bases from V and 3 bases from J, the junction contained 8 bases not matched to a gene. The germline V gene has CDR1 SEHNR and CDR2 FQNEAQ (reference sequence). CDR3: CASSLRGLAGVGDTGELFF. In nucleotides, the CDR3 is TGTGCCAGCAGCTTAAGGGGACTAGCGGGAGTAGGGGACACCGGGGAGCTGTTTTTT.

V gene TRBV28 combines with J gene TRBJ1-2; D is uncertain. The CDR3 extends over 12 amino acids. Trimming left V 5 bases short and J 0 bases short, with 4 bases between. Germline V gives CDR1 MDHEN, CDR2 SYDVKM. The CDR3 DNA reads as TGTGCCAGCAGTACAACTAACTATGGCTACACCTTC. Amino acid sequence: CASSTTNYGYTF.

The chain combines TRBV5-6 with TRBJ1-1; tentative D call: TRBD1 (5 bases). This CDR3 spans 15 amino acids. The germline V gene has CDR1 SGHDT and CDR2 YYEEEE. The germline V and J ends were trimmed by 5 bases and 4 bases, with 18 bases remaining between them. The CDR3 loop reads CASRSTGAGITEAFF. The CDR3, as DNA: TGTGCCAGCAGGAGCACTGGGGCAGGGATCACTGAAGCTTTCTTT.

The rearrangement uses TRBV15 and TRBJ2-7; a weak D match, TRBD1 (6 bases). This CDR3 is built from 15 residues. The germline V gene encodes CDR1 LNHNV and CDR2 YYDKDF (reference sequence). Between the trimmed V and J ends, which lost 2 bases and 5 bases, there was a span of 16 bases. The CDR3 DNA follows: TGTGCCACCAGCAGACCCTACCCAACAGGGAACGAGCAGTACTTC. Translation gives CATSRPYPTGNEQYF.

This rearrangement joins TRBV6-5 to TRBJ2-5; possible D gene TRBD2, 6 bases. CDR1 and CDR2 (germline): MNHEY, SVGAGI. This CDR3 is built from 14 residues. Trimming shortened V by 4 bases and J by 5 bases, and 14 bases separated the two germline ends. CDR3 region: CASSWRGLGETQYF. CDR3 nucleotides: TGTGCCAGCAGTTGGAGGGGCTTGGGGGAGACCCAGTACTTC.

CDR3 DNA sequence: TGTGCCTGGAGTGTAGCGGGGTCTGGGGCCAACGTCCTGACTTTC. As protein: CAWSVAGSGANVLTF. The chain recombines TRBV30 with TRBJ2-6; 7 bases agree with TRBD2. The V segment lost 0 bases and the J segment 1 base; nucleotides outside the gene matches: 0. Germline V gene sequence: CDR1 GTSNPN, CDR2 SVGIG (reference sequence). The CDR3 is 15 residues long.

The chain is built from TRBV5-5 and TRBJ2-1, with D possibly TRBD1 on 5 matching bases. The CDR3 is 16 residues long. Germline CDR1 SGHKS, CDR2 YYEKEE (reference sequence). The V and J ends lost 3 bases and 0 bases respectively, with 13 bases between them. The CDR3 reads CASSSGTGSSYNEQFF. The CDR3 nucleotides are TGTGCCAGCAGCTCCGGCACAGGAAGCTCCTACAATGAGCAGTTCTTC.

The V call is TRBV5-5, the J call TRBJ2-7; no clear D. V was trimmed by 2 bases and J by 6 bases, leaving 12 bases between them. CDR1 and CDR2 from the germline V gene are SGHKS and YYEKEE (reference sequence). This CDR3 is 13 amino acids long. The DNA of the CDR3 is TGTGCCAGCAGCTTTGGGGTGATCCCCGAGCAGTACTTC. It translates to CASSFGVIPEQYF.

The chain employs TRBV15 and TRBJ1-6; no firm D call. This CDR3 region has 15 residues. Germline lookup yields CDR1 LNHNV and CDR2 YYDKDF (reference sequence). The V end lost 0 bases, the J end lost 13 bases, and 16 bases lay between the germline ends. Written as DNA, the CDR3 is TGTGCCACCAGCAGAGATCGCTCGGCAGAAGGCCCCCTCCACTTT. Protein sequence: CATSRDRSAEGPLHF.

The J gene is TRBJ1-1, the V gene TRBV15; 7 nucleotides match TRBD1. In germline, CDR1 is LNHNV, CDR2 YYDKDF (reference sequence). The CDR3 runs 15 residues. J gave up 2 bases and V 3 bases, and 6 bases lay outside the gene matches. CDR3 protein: CATSRARGGNTEAFF. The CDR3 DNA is TGTGCCACCAGCAGGGCCAGGGGGGGAAACACTGAAGCTTTCTTT.

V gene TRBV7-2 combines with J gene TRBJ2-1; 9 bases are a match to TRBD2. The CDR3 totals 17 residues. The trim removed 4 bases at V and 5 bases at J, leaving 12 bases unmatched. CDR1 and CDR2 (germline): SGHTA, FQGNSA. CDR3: CASSSQAARGGDNEQFF. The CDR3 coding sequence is TGTGCCAGCAGCTCCCAAGCCGCTCGCGGGGGGGACAATGAGCAGTTCTTC. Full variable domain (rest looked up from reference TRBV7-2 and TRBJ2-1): GAGVSQSPSNKVTEKGKDVELRCDPISGHTALYWYRQSLGQGLEFLIYFQGNSAPDKSGLPSDRFSAERTGGSVSTLTIQRTQQEDSAVYLCASSSQAARGGDNEQFFGPGTRLTVL.

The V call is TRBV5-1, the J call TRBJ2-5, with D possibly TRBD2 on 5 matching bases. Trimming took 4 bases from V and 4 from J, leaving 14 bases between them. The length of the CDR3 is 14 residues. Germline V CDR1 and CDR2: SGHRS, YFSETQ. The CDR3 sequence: CASSGPGLGETQYF. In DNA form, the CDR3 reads TGCGCCAGCAGCGGCCCGGGGTTAGGAGAGACCCAGTACTTC.

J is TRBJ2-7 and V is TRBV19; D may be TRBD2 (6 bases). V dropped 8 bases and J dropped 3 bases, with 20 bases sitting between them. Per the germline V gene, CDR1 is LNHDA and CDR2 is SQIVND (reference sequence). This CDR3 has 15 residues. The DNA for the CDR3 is TGTGCCAGTGGACATGGCTCCGGGGGTCTCTACGAGCAGTACTTC. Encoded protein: CASGHGSGGLYEQYF.

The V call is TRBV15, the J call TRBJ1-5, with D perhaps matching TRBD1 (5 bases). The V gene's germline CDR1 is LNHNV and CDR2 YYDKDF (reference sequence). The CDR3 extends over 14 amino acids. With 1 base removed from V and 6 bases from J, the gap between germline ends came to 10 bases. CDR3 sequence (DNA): TGTGCCACCAGCAGAGTAGGGACTGGTCAGCCCCAGCATTTT. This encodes CATSRVGTGQPQHF.

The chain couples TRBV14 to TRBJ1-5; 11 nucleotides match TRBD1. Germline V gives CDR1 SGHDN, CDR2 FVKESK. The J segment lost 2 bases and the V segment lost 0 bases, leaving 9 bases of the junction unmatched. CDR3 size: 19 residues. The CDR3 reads CASSQDRTGGASGNQPQHF. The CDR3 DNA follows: TGTGCCAGCAGCCAAGACAGGACAGGGGGCGCCTCGGGCAATCAGCCCCAGCATTTT.

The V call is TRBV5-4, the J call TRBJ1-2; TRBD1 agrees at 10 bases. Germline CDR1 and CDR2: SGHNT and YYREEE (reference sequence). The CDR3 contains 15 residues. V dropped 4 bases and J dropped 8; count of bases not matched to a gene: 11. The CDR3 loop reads CASSHPSDRGQGYTF. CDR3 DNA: TGTGCCAGCAGCCACCCGTCAGACAGGGGGCAAGGCTACACCTTC.

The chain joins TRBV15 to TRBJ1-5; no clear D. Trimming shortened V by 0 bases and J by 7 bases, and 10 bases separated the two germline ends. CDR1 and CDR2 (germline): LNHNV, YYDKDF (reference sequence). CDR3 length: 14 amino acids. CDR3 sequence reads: CATSRDFEGQPQHF. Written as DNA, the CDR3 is TGTGCCACCAGCAGAGATTTCGAGGGACAGCCCCAGCATTTT.

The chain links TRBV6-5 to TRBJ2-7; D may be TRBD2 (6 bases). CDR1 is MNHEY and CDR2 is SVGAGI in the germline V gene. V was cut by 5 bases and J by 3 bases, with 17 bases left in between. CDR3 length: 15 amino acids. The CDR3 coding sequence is TGTGCCAGCAGTCGTGTAGCGGCGGATTACTACGAGCAGTACTTC. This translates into CASSRVAADYYEQYF.

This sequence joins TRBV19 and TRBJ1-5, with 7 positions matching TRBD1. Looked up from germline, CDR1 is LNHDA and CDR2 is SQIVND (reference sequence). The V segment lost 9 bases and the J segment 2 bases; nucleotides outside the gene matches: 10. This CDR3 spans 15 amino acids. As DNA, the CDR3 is TGTGCCAGCTCACAGGGGCCCGGGGGCAATCAGCCCCAGCATTTT. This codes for CASSQGPGGNQPQHF.

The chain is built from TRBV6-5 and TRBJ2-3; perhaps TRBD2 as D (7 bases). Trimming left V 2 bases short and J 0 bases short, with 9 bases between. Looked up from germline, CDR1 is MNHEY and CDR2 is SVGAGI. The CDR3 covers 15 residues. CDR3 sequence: CASSYAGASTDTQYF. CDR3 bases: TGTGCCAGCAGTTACGCGGGGGCGAGCACAGATACGCAGTATTTT.

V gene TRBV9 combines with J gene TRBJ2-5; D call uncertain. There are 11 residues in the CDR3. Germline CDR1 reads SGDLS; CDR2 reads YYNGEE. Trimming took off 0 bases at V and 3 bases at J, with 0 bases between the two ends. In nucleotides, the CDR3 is TGTGCCAGCAGCGTAGAAGAGACCCAGTACTTC. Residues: CASSVEETQYF.

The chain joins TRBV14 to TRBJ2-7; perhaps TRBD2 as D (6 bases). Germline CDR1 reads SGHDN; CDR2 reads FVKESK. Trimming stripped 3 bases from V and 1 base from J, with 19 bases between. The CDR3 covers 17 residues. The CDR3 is CASSHHSTGLLSYEQYF. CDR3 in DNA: TGTGCCAGCAGCCACCATTCTACGGGACTCCTGTCCTACGAGCAGTACTTC.

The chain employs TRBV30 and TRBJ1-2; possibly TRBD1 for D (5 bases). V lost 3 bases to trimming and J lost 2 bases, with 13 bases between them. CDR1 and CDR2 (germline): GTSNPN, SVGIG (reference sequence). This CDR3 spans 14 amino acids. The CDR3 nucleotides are TGTGCCTGGAGCGCCCGGGACCTGAACTATGGCTACACCTTC. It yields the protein CAWSARDLNYGYTF. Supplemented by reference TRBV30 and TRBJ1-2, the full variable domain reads SQTIHQWPATLVQPVGSPLSLECTVEGTSNPNLYWYRQAAGRGLQLLFYSVGIGQISSEVPQNLSASRPQDRQFILSSKKLLLSDSGFYLCAWSARDLNYGYTFGSGTRLTVV.

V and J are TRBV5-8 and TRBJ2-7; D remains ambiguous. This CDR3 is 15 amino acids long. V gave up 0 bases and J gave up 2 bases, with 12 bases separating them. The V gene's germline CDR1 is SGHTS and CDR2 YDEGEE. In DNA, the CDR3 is TGTGCCAGCAGCTTGGTTTTCGGGCCCGCCTACGAGCAGTACTTC. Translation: CASSLVFGPAYEQYF.

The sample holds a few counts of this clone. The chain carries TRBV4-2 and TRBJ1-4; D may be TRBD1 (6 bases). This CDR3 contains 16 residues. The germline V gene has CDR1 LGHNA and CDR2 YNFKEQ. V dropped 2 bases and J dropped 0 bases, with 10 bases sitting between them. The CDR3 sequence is CASSQTDRATNEKLFF. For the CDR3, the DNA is TGTGCCAGCAGCCAAACGGACAGAGCAACTAATGAAAAACTGTTTTTT.

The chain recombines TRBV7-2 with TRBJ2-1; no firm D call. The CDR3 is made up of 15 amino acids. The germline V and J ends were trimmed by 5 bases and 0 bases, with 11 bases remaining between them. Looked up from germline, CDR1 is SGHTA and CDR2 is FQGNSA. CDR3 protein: CASSVSPSSYNEQFF. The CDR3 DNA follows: TGTGCCAGCAGCGTCAGTCCCAGCTCCTACAATGAGCAGTTCTTC.